Listed below are T cell receptor beta chains from one sample, sequenced in a study of immune evolution from preneoplasia to lung adenocarcinoma. Generated by immunoSEQ multiplex PCR, the TCRdb table keeps only in-frame clones and is missing some. The table has 5,000 to 6,500 clones, over 70% seen once; the top ten hold over 8.5%. Sequencing was done on a sample of FFPE lung adenocarcinoma in situ tissue. The receptors shown here come from a person aged 55-80 years with lung adenocarcinoma. Both conserved end residues are part of each CDR3.

v_call cdr3_aa
TRBV7-2 CASSLDGPLDEQFF
TRBV4-3 CASSQGAQGADTQYF
TRBV10-1 CASSELCGGPGYTF
TRBV11-1 CASSPDWRNGYTF
TRBV2 CASRVQGVLTEAFF
TRBV27 CASRPVGAGLGEQYF
TRBV11-2 CASSLGEGQGVSRQYF
TRBV6-5 CASTTSYNEQFF
TRBV4-2 CASSQAPRETQYF
TRBV30 CAWSVGSGGALDEQFF
TRBV19 CASTVGSGAEKLFF
TRBV5-1 CASSFRTSGGTGELFF
TRBV5-4 CASSFRQGGGLYGYTF
TRBV18 CASSRAQGNTEAFF
TRBV7-9 CASSRTGLTEAFF
TRBV5-6 CASSLWTAQETQYF
TRBV25-1 CAAISGYTGELFF
TRBV5-1 CASSLEVRNTEAFF
TRBV29-1 CSVEGSRGGYTF
TRBV11-3 CASSTPGGSTDTQYF
TRBV7-9 CASSLKGQGAFF
TRBV5-6 CASSITSDSPLHF
TRBV4-2 CASSREGRDQDEQYF
TRBV7-8 CASSLVDLNEKLFF
TRBV6-6 CASSYTEAFF
TRBV18 CASSPGVGGEKLFF
TRBV6-7 CASSYRDRGRGQPQHF
TRBV5-1 CASSPGTYGSTDTQYF
TRBV27 CASSLRQGADEQYF
TRBV10-1 CASSSSGTSGTLVYF
TRBV28 CASSSSDGHYGYTF
TRBV6-5 CASSRDRALYGYTF
TRBV5-4 CASSFQLVPDTQYF
TRBV11-2 CASSLLGQGVFTGELFF
TRBV10-3 CAISDEGFGIYEQYF
TRBV15 CATSRDQGTEAFF
TRBV10-3 CAIRAGLAGYEQYF
TRBV11-2 CASSMGPSRDEQYF
TRBV30 CAWSVFSSYEQYF
TRBV29-1 CSVESYNEQFF
TRBV15 CATSRVWTSTGTEAFF
TRBV5-6 CASSFGQVQPQHF